This T cell receptor (beta chain) was recovered during a study of beta chain features in type 1 diabetes. Study outcomes and limitations: Compared to healthy donors, patients appeared to have naive, central memory and Treg TCRB repertoires that were more alike. Among all four CD4+ subsets, Type 1 diabetes patients had TCRB CDR3s that were moderately but significantly shorter.

As concerns this clone: What it recognizes is unknown.

CDR3 length: 14 amino acids. Germline V gene sequence: CDR1 KGHSH, CDR2 LQKENI. Trimming removed 3 bases from V and 0 bases from J, with 9 bases in between. Sequencing targeted expressed TCRB transcripts, as all isolated RNA had been reverse transcribed. Read counts averaged roughly 3.7 million for samples of naive, central memory and regulatory T cells. Data came from immunoSEQ multiplex PCR; TCRdb stores just in-frame clones and leaves some out. The sample holds some 130,000 clones; roughly 10% are singletons and the top ten take about 0.7%. The TCR comes from a man aged 25 to 40 with type 1 diabetes. The sequencing input was central memory CD4+ T cells from blood. The chain joins TRBV18 to TRBJ2-7; D is unclear. This chain's CDR3 is CASSPGRSSYEQYF. For the CDR3, the DNA is TGTGCCAGCTCACCTGGCAGGTCCTCCTACGAGCAGTACTTC.